This T cell receptor beta chain was captured in a study of human thymus T cells. Sequencing used immunoSEQ multiplex PCR; TCRdb keeps in-frame clones, though not all of them. The data show about 130,000 clones, more than 90% seen once. In corrective heart surgery, resections were taken, and these provided the thymus tissue. As concerns this clone: Its antigen is unidentified.

Study-level points and caveats: Thymic and blood repertoires showed apparently biased V and J gene usage. Highly overlapping thymic repertoires among unrelated individuals were reported in related research.

The CDR3 totals 13 residues. Germline values: CDR1 MNHEY, CDR2 SVGAGI. Trimming shortened V by 2 bases and J by 2 bases, and 7 bases separated the two germline ends. This chain connects TRBV6-5 to TRBJ2-7; D is undetermined. Input material: thymus tissue. The sequence was collected from a boy under two years old with a congenital heart defect but otherwise immunologically healthy. The CDR3 nucleotides read TGTGCCAGCAGTTACGTTCAGCCCTACGAGCAGTACTTC. Translated: CASSYVQPYEQYF.